This T cell receptor beta chain was sequenced for a study of OX40 agonist ivuxolimab in advanced cancers. Study-level information: Males comprised 82.7% of the group, whose mean age was approximately 60 years (range roughly 20 to 85). 30% to 40% of patients had received prior checkpoint inhibitor therapy.

Sequenced by immunoSEQ multiplex PCR; TCRdb stores in-frame clones only, minus some. The top ten clones hold roughly 0.2% of a sample with approximately 84,000 clones, approximately 89% of them seen once. Researchers took blood at baseline, on cycle 4 day 1, and on cycle 7 day 1. The source was CD4+ or CD8+ T cells sorted from blood, collected in a trial of the OX40 agonist ivuxolimab. The receptor was isolated from an adult with an advanced solid tumor such as melanoma, head and neck, liver or kidney cancer.

Here the CDR3 reads CASSQEKGLADTSTDTQYF. CDR3 in DNA: TGTGCCAGCAGCCAAGAAAAGGGACTAGCGGATACTAGCACAGATACGCAGTATTTT. The genes are TRBV14 and TRBJ2-3; TRBD2 matches 11 bases. The germline V gene encodes CDR1 SGHDN and CDR2 FVKESK. The CDR3 is made up of 19 amino acids. V lost 0 bases, J lost 0 bases, and 8 bases stayed unmatched.